These 32 T cell receptor beta chains originate from one sample sequenced in a study of shared clonotypes between healthy human individuals. The assay was immunoSEQ multiplex PCR, and TCRdb's table has in-frame clones only and misses some. In the table there are about 480,000 clones, 79% of which are singletons. The source material was PBMCs. The receptors originated from a woman in her forties in good health. Some clones in this sample may be carry-over from other donors' samples.

In this sample, this clone turned up a few times. The chain uses TRBV19 and TRBJ2-7, with TRBD1 identical over 12 bases. The CDR3 has 15 residues. Trimming at V came to 6 bases and at J to 4 bases, leaving 7 bases not matched to a gene. Germline V gene lookup returns CDR1 LNHDA and CDR2 SQIVND (reference sequence). In DNA form, the CDR3 reads TGTGCCAGTAGCCTGGGGGACAGGGGGCTATACGAGCAGTACTTC. Residues: CASSLGDRGLYEQYF.

CDR3 sequence reads: CASGAQGNTEAFF. The CDR3 coding sequence is TGTGCCAGCGGTGCACAGGGAAACACTGAAGCTTTCTTT. V gene TRBV5-5 combines with J gene TRBJ1-1, with TRBD1 as a possible D gene (6 bases). Per the germline V gene, CDR1 is SGHKS and CDR2 is YYEKEE (reference sequence). Trimming took off 7 bases at V and 2 bases at J, with 12 bases between the two ends. This CDR3 region has 13 residues.

The CDR3 coding sequence is TGTGCCATCAGTCTGACAGGGGCAGATACGCAGTATTTT. It yields the protein CAISLTGADTQYF. This rearrangement joins TRBV10-3 to TRBJ2-3; the match to TRBD1 covers 8 bases. With 5 bases clipped from V and 4 bases from J, the junction kept 2 bases outside the gene matches. The germline CDR1 and CDR2 sequences are ENHRY and SYGVKD. CDR3 length equals 13 residues.

The chain is built from TRBV29-1 and TRBJ2-5; TRBD1 matches at 12 bases. The CDR3 totals 16 residues. From germline, CDR1 is SQVTM and CDR2 ANQGSEA. After removal of 5 bases from V and 4 bases from J, the junction contained 11 bases not matched to a gene. The CDR3 region has the DNA TGCAGCGTTCAGCTCTGGGGACAGGGGGCGGGAGAGACCCAGTACTTC. This translates into CSVQLWGQGAGETQYF.

This clone was counted only a few times. The chain joins TRBV27 to TRBJ2-5; tentative D call: TRBD2 (5 bases). The J call may be incorrect, as the DNA end agrees better with TRBJ2-7. The germline CDR1 and CDR2 sequences are MNHEY and SMNVEV (reference sequence). The CDR3 contains 15 residues. The CDR3, as DNA: TGTGCCAGCAGTCCCGACGGGGTAAATGCCTACGAGCAGTACTTC. This codes for CASSPDGVNAYEQYF.

The chain employs TRBV29-1 and TRBJ1-4; D gene uncertain. The CDR3 is made up of 13 amino acids. CDR1 and CDR2 (germline): SQVTM, ANQGSEA. The V end was cut by 4 bases, the J end by 1 base, with 7 bases between. CDR3 sequence (DNA): TGCAGCGTTGGGCCAGGAACTAATGAAAAACTGTTTTTT. Translating gives CSVGPGTNEKLFF.

In its sample, this clone was seen a few times. The V and J genes are TRBV5-1 and TRBJ2-3; 7 nucleotides line up with TRBD2. Trimming took 6 bases from V and 6 from J; bases not matched to a gene: 7. This CDR3 contains 13 residues. Germline V gene lookup returns CDR1 SGHRS and CDR2 YFSETQ. The CDR3 DNA follows: TGCGCCAGCAAGGAGGGAGGGGTGGATACGCAGTATTTT. Amino acids: CASKEGGVDTQYF.

This rearrangement joins TRBV27 to TRBJ1-1; a possible D gene is TRBD1 (5 bases). Trimming removed 11 bases from V and 5 bases from J, with 15 bases in between. This CDR3 is 12 amino acids long. Per the germline V gene, CDR1 is MNHEY and CDR2 is SMNVEV (reference sequence). CDR3 residues: CAGSRGGTEAFF. The CDR3 DNA reads TGTGCCGGAAGTAGGGGAGGGACTGAAGCTTTCTTT.

Note on this clone: Other DNA sequences in this specimen translate into the identical CDR3. The chain joins TRBV5-1 to TRBJ2-1; tentative D call: TRBD2 (5 bases). V gave up 4 bases and J gave up 0 bases, with 17 bases separating them. The CDR3 runs to 17 residues. From germline, CDR1 is SGHRS and CDR2 YFSETQ. CDR3 DNA sequence: TGCGCCAGCAGCCCGGAGGCGAGCGGTAGCTCCTACAATGAGCAGTTCTTC. The encoded protein is CASSPEASGSSYNEQFF.

The chain combines TRBV27 with TRBJ1-5; no firm D call. The CDR3 consists of 14 residues. The germline V gene has CDR1 MNHEY and CDR2 SMNVEV (reference sequence). Trimming left V 5 bases short and J 0 bases short, with 8 bases between. CDR3 region: CASSPLNSNQPQHF. The CDR3 bases are TGTGCCAGCAGTCCCTTAAATAGCAATCAGCCCCAGCATTTT.

This chain uses TRBV18 with TRBJ1-2, with D uncertain. Germline CDR1 reads KGHSH; CDR2 reads LQKENI. V lost 3 bases, J lost 0 bases, and 8 bases lay in between. There are 14 residues in the CDR3. The CDR3 loop reads CASSPGVANYGYTF. CDR3 nucleotide sequence: TGTGCCAGCTCACCCGGGGTAGCTAACTATGGCTACACCTTC.

This chain joins TRBV7-8 and TRBJ2-1; no clear D gene. The CDR3 spans 15 residues. The germline V and J ends were trimmed by 5 bases and 5 bases, with 16 bases remaining between them. CDR1 is SGHVS, CDR2 FQNEAQ, per germline. CDR3 amino acids: CASSPLEGLNNEQFF. CDR3 nucleotides: TGTGCCAGCAGCCCTCTAGAAGGCCTAAACAATGAGCAGTTCTTC.

A word on this clone: This sequence may be a read error, since a much larger clone differs from it by one base. The gene calls are TRBV28 and TRBJ2-3; the D is unclear. This CDR3 contains 12 residues. The V end lost 4 bases, the J end lost 2 bases, and 4 bases lay between the germline ends. Germline CDR1 is MDHEN and CDR2 is SYDVKM. CDR3: CASSSYTDTQYF. CDR3 nucleotide sequence: TGTGCCAGCAGTTCGTACACAGATACGCAGTATTTT.

With regard to this clone: A far larger clone is one base from this, pointing to a likely read error. The rearrangement links TRBV19 to TRBJ1-4; 7 positions match TRBD1. Germline V gives CDR1 LNHDA, CDR2 SQIVND (reference sequence). The CDR3 contains 12 residues. The CDR3 region has the DNA TGTGCCGGTAGTACCGGACAGGCCGGGCTGTTTTTT. As protein: CAGSTGQAGLFF. Full variable domain (remainder filled in from reference TRBV19 and TRBJ1-4): DGGITQSPKYLFRKEGQNVTLSCEQNLNHDAMYWYRQDPGQGLRLIYYSQIVNDFQKGDIAEGYSVSREKKESFPLTVTSAQKNPTAFYLCAGSTGQAGLFFGSGTQLSVL.

J is TRBJ2-2 and V is TRBV5-4; 11 nucleotides line up with TRBD2. There are 20 residues in the CDR3. V shed 5 bases, J shed 4 bases, and the junction held 19 bases outside the gene matches. From germline, CDR1 is SGHNT and CDR2 YYREEE (reference sequence). The DNA of the CDR3 is TGTGCCAGCAGTCCGGGGACTAGCGGCCGACTCAGGGGAACCACCGGGGAGCTGTTTTTT. Translating gives CASSPGTSGRLRGTTGELFF.

The rearrangement joins TRBV21-1 to TRBJ1-3. TRBV21-1 is shown as a pseudogene. The CDR3 runs 16 residues. Written as DNA, the CDR3 is TGTGCCAGCAGCAGGACTCCAGGGACGCCTGGAAACACCATATATTTT. Encoded protein: CASSRTPGTPGNTIYF.

There are a few counts of this clone. J is TRBJ1-1 and V is TRBV7-3, with a tentative D call TRBD1 (5 bases). Germline V gives CDR1 SGHTA, CDR2 FQGTGA. The length of the CDR3 is 14 residues. Trimming stripped 3 bases from V and 1 base from J, with 9 bases between. CDR3 nucleotides: TGTGCCAGCAGCTTCAGGGTTGGGAACACTGAAGCTTTCTTT. This gives the protein CASSFRVGNTEAFF.

In its sample, this clone was seen a few times. V usage is TRBV6-5 and J usage is TRBJ1-1, with D maybe TRBD1 (5 bases). The CDR3 runs to 13 residues. Germline V gives CDR1 MNHEY, CDR2 SVGAGI. V was pared by 6 bases and J by 6 bases, with 14 bases between. DNA for the CDR3: TGTGCCAGCAGAACCCTGGACACAGCTGAAGCTTTCTTT. Translation: CASRTLDTAEAFF.

The CDR3 loop is CASSLHPGSPEAFF. In DNA form, the CDR3 reads TGCGCCAGCAGCTTGCACCCAGGGTCCCCTGAAGCTTTCTTT. The genes are TRBV5-1 and TRBJ1-1; D perhaps matches TRBD1 (5 bases). Germline V CDR1 and CDR2: SGHRS, YFSETQ. The CDR3 is 14 amino acids. V lost 1 base and J 6 bases, leaving 13 bases between the germline ends. The complete variable domain, with remaining parts taken from reference TRBV5-1 and TRBJ1-1, reads KAGVTQTPRYLIKTRGQQVTLSCSPISGHRSVSWYQQTPGQGLQFLFEYFSETQRNKGNFPGRFSGRQFSNSRSEMNVSTLELGDSALYLCASSLHPGSPEAFFGQGTRLTVV.

The V and J genes are TRBV6-1 and TRBJ2-1, with D hard to call. V gave up 4 bases and J gave up 0 bases, with 10 bases separating them. The CDR3 contains 15 residues. CDR1 and CDR2 (germline): MNHNS, SASEGT. Written as DNA, the CDR3 is TGTGCCAGCAGTGCCAAGCGTCCCTCCTACAATGAGCAGTTCTTC. Translated, it gives CASSAKRPSYNEQFF.

This clone was observed once. V and J are TRBV5-4 and TRBJ2-3; perhaps TRBD2 as D (5 bases). Trimming stripped 3 bases from V and 1 base from J, with 12 bases between. Germline V lookup: CDR1 SGHNT, CDR2 YYREEE (reference sequence). CDR3 length equals 15 residues. CDR3 bases: TGTGCCAGCAGCTCCAGACGGGAAGGCACAGATACGCAGTATTTT. Its protein product is CASSSRREGTDTQYF.

This clone was counted a single time. V and J are TRBV6-6 and TRBJ2-7, with D tentatively TRBD2 (6 bases). The CDR3 loop spans 15 amino acids. CDR1 MNHNY and CDR2 SVGAGI come from the germline V gene (reference sequence). V gave up 0 bases and J gave up 4 bases, with 13 bases separating them. CDR3 in DNA: TGTGCCAGCAGTTACTCTGGCGGGGCCCCTTACGAGCAGTACTTC. This codes for CASSYSGGAPYEQYF.

This chain connects TRBV7-9 to TRBJ2-7; no reliable D call. Trimming took off 5 bases at V and 6 bases at J, with 14 bases between the two ends. The length of the CDR3 is 13 residues. The germline V gene encodes CDR1 SEHNR and CDR2 FQNEAQ (reference sequence). CDR3 coding DNA: TGTGCCAGCAGCACACAAGATTCCACCGAGCAGTACTTC. This translates into CASSTQDSTEQYF.

The chain recombines TRBV7-9 with TRBJ1-1; TRBD1 matches 8 bases. The CDR3 length is 14 residues. Trimming cost V 5 bases and J 1 base; bases outside gene matches: 3. The V gene's germline CDR1 is SEHNR and CDR2 FQNEAQ (reference sequence). This CDR3 is CASSRTGRNTEAFF. The CDR3, as DNA: TGTGCCAGCAGCCGGACAGGGCGGAACACTGAAGCTTTCTTT.

The chain carries TRBV7-6 and TRBJ2-7, with unresolved D. The V and J ends lost 4 bases and 3 bases respectively, with 16 bases between them. Germline CDR1 SGHVS, CDR2 FNYEAQ. There are 15 residues in the CDR3. In nucleotides, the CDR3 is TGTGCCAGCAGCTCGGGTCTCCAAAAAGTCTACGAGCAGTACTTC. Its protein is CASSSGLQKVYEQYF.

The chain is built from TRBV28 and TRBJ1-2; 9 bases are a match to TRBD1. This CDR3 is built from 16 residues. Trimming took 4 bases from V and 6 from J; bases not matched to a gene: 12. Germline loops: CDR1 MDHEN, CDR2 SYDVKM. The CDR3 DNA is TGTGCCAGCAGTTCTCCCGGGACAGGGTTGATTGATGGCTACACCTTC. Amino acid sequence: CASSSPGTGLIDGYTF.

The gene calls are TRBV11-2 and TRBJ1-3, with unresolved D. Germline assignment: CDR1 SGHAT and CDR2 FQNNGV. CDR3 size: 13 residues. Trimming took off 4 bases at V and 2 bases at J, with 6 bases between the two ends. CDR3 loop: CASSSPTGNTIYF. The CDR3 bases are TGTGCCAGCAGCTCGCCGACTGGAAACACCATATATTTT.

In this sample, this clone turned up once. The CDR3 reads CASSWRGENTGELFF. CDR3 bases: TGTGCCAGCAGCTGGAGGGGTGAGAACACCGGGGAGCTGTTTTTT. The chain carries TRBV11-3 and TRBJ2-2; maybe TRBD2 (6 bases). CDR1 is SGHNT, CDR2 YENEEA, per germline. The V end was cut by 4 bases, the J end by 1 base, with 10 bases between. The CDR3 extends over 15 amino acids.

The genes are TRBV19 and TRBJ1-5; 9 nucleotides align to TRBD1. Per the germline V gene, CDR1 is LNHDA and CDR2 is SQIVND (reference sequence). Trimming cost V 5 bases and J 9 bases; bases outside gene matches: 8. The CDR3 is 14 residues long. The CDR3 DNA follows: TGTGCCAGTAGTTCATGGGACAGGGAACGGCCCCAGCATTTT. Its protein is CASSSWDRERPQHF. The variable domain in full, completed from reference TRBV19 and TRBJ1-5, reads DGGITQSPKYLFRKEGQNVTLSCEQNLNHDAMYWYRQDPGQGLRLIYYSQIVNDFQKGDIAEGYSVSREKKESFPLTVTSAQKNPTAFYLCASSSWDRERPQHFGDGTRLSIL.

V gene TRBV6-5 combines with J gene TRBJ1-1; D call uncertain. With 7 bases removed from V and 6 bases from J, the gap between germline ends came to 6 bases. Germline CDR1 and CDR2: MNHEY and SVGAGI. The CDR3 is made up of 10 amino acids. The chain's CDR3 is CASIESEAFF. Written as DNA, the CDR3 is TGTGCCAGCATTGAGTCTGAAGCTTTCTTT.

This rearrangement joins TRBV9 to TRBJ2-1; 7 positions match TRBD2. In germline, CDR1 is SGDLS, CDR2 YYNGEE. The CDR3 loop spans 15 amino acids. V lost 4 bases and J lost 9; bases outside the gene matches: 13. The CDR3 nucleotides read TGTGCCAGCAGCCCCGGGCGGGAGTCATGGGGTGAGCAGTTCTTC. Translation gives CASSPGRESWGEQFF.

The rearrangement links TRBV2 to TRBJ1-4; possible D gene TRBD1, 5 bases. Germline V gives CDR1 SNHLY, CDR2 FYNNEI. This CDR3 has 14 amino acids. V lost 2 bases to trimming and J lost 10 bases, with 14 bases between them. CDR3 region: CASSEQGAGGKLFF. CDR3 DNA sequence: TGTGCCAGCAGTGAACAGGGCGCCGGGGGAAAACTGTTTTTT. The whole variable domain, filled in from reference TRBV2 and TRBJ1-4, reads EPEVTQTPSHQVTQMGQEVILRCVPISNHLYFYWYRQILGQKVEFLVSFYNNEISEKSEIFDDQFSVERPDGSNFTLKIRSTKLEDSAMYFCASSEQGAGGKLFFGSGTQLSVL.